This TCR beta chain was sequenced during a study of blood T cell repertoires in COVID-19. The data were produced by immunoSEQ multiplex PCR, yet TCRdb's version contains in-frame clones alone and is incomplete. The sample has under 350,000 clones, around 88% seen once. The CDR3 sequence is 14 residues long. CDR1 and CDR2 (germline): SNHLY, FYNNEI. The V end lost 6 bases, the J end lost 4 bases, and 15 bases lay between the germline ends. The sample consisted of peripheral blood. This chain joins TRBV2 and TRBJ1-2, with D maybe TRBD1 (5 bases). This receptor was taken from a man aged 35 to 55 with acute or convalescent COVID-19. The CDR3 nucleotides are TGTGCCAGCAGGGGCGACAGCCTCGGCTATGGCTACACCTTC. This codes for CASRGDSLGYGYTF. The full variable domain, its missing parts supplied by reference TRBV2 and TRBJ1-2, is EPEVTQTPSHQVTQMGQEVILRCVPISNHLYFYWYRQILGQKVEFLVSFYNNEISEKSEIFDDQFSVERPDGSNFTLKIRSTKLEDSAMYFCASRGDSLGYGYTFGSGTRLTVV.